The 29 T cell receptor beta chains presented below share a single source sample, sequenced in a study of beta chain features in type 1 diabetes (dated by TCRdb to 2016 to 2019). The library relied on the immunoSEQ multiplex PCR assay. The entire isolated RNA was reverse transcribed using the High Capacity cDNA Reverse Transcription Kit, and thus expressed TCRB transcripts were sequenced. TCRdb provides this immuneACCESS table in a form limited to in-frame rearrangements. Some clones are lacking; in checked studies, under half of them reflect an unresolved V gene, and why the rest are absent is not known. Present in this sample are 400,000 to 500,000 clones, 11% to 15% of which were seen just once. The ten top clones hold roughly 0.038% of the sample. The sequencing input was naive CD4+ T cells from blood. According to the study, the label for this sample's cell subset or site signals: true naive CD4+ T cells. Receptor source: a man aged 25 to 40 in good health.

The rearrangement uses TRBV28 and TRBJ2-1, with TRBD2 as a possible D gene (6 bases). The CDR3 covers 15 residues. Germline V lookup: CDR1 MDHEN, CDR2 SYDVKM. V lost 7 bases to trimming and J lost 5 bases, with 18 bases between them. CDR3 protein: CASTLPGTANNEQFF. CDR3 DNA sequence: TGTGCCAGCACCCTCCCCGGGACTGCGAACAATGAGCAGTTCTTC. The full variable domain, with the rest looked up from reference TRBV28 and TRBJ2-1, is DVKVTQSSRYLVKRTGEKVFLECVQDMDHENMFWYRQDPGLGLRLIYFSYDVKMKEKGDIPEGYSVSREKKERFSLILESASTNQTSMYLCASTLPGTANNEQFFGPGTRLTVL.

This clone was detected only a few times. The J gene is TRBJ2-2, the V gene TRBV9; weak D call: TRBD2 (5 bases). This CDR3 region has 15 residues. Per the germline V gene, CDR1 is SGDLS and CDR2 is YYNGEE. V was shortened by 3 bases and J by 2 bases, with 11 bases between the two germline ends. The CDR3 sequence: CASSGRTDNTGELFF. The DNA of the CDR3 is TGTGCCAGCAGCGGACGGACTGACAACACCGGGGAGCTGTTTTTT.

This clone was seen a handful of times. The DNA of the CDR3 is TGTGCCAGCAGCGTAGGATTGGGCCGGAGAGGGATGGATGAGCAGTTCTTC. This encodes CASSVGLGRRGMDEQFF. The V gene is TRBV9, the J gene TRBJ2-1; TRBD2 is a possible D gene (5 bases). Deletions cut 0 bases from V and 8 bases from J, with 21 bases between. Per germline, CDR1 SGDLS and CDR2 YYNGEE. The CDR3 runs 17 residues.

This clone was seen a few times. The chain is built from TRBV4-2 and TRBJ1-1, with a weak D call TRBD1 (5 bases). The length of the CDR3 is 17 residues. Looked up from germline, CDR1 is LGHNA and CDR2 is YNFKEQ. The V end lost 4 bases, the J end lost 1 base, and 19 bases lay between the germline ends. CDR3 in amino acids: CASSRTPRERSNTEAFF. The CDR3 nucleotides are TGTGCCAGCAGCCGCACCCCCAGGGAGAGATCGAACACTGAAGCTTTCTTT.

This clone was detected only once. V usage is TRBV30 and J usage is TRBJ2-1, with D perhaps matching TRBD2 (6 bases). This CDR3 comprises 14 residues. The V end was cut by 1 base, the J end by 7 bases, with 14 bases between. CDR1 is GTSNPN and CDR2 is SVGIG in the germline V gene (reference sequence). Here the CDR3 reads CAWSALGRANEQFF. In DNA, the CDR3 is TGTGCCTGGAGTGCCCTCGGGAGAGCGAATGAGCAGTTCTTC.

The V and J genes are TRBV7-2 and TRBJ2-1; D is unclear. CDR3 length: 13 residues. Germline CDR1 SGHTA, CDR2 FQGNSA. Trimming stripped 0 bases from V and 7 bases from J, with 7 bases between. CDR3 region: CASSLAGINEQFF. CDR3 DNA sequence: TGTGCCAGCAGCTTAGCGGGGATAAATGAGCAGTTCTTC.

V is TRBV30 and J is TRBJ1-2, with D uncertain. The CDR3 sequence is 17 residues long. The germline V and J ends were trimmed by 5 bases and 7 bases, with 29 bases remaining between them. Germline loops: CDR1 GTSNPN, CDR2 SVGIG (reference sequence). CDR3 bases: TGTGCCTGGTATGACTTGGGGAAAGAGGTGGATCGTTTTGGCTACACCTTC. Residues: CAWYDLGKEVDRFGYTF.

J is TRBJ1-6 and V is TRBV30, with unresolved D. CDR1 and CDR2 from the germline V gene are GTSNPN and SVGIG (reference sequence). The CDR3 is 13 amino acids. V was shortened by 4 bases and J by 7 bases, with 11 bases between the two germline ends. The CDR3 sequence: CAWTPQKNSPLHF. DNA for the CDR3: TGTGCCTGGACCCCACAGAAGAATTCACCCCTCCACTTT.

The rearrangement links TRBV15 to TRBJ2-3; perhaps TRBD2 as D (6 bases). Germline V lookup: CDR1 LNHNV, CDR2 YYDKDF (reference sequence). The CDR3 has 15 amino acids. V was clipped by 1 base and J by 2 bases, with 10 bases between them. The CDR3 loop is CATSRARGLTDTQYF. CDR3 coding DNA: TGTGCCACCAGCAGAGCGCGGGGACTCACAGATACGCAGTATTTT. The whole variable domain, remainder taken from reference TRBV15 and TRBJ2-3, is DAMVIQNPRYQVTQFGKPVTLSCSQTLNHNVMYWYQQKSSQAPKLLFHYYDKDFNNEADTPDNFQSRRPNTSFCFLDIRSPGLGDTAMYLCATSRARGLTDTQYFGPGTRLTVL.

This clone has only a few counts. Germline and junction disagree at one end, which may indicate a read error. The chain carries TRBV29-1 and TRBJ2-3, with TRBD1 identical over 10 bases. Germline lookup yields CDR1 SQVTM and CDR2 ANQGSEA. The CDR3 consists of 15 residues. In nucleotides, the CDR3 is TGCTGCGTTGCAGTCGGACAGGGGGTCACAGATACGCAGTATTTT. Amino acid sequence: CCVAVGQGVTDTQYF.

V gene TRBV7-9 combines with J gene TRBJ1-2; D unresolved. The germline V gene encodes CDR1 SEHNR and CDR2 FQNEAQ (reference sequence). The CDR3 loop spans 13 amino acids. The V and J ends lost 2 bases and 0 bases respectively, with 4 bases between them. The CDR3 here is CASSLSPNYGYTF. CDR3 DNA sequence: TGTGCCAGCAGCTTAAGCCCTAACTATGGCTACACCTTC.

The table lists this clone with a few counts. This rearrangement joins TRBV28 to TRBJ2-3, with a weak D call TRBD2 (5 bases). V was shortened by 8 bases and J by 5 bases, with 5 bases between the two germline ends. Germline V gene data show CDR1 as MDHEN and CDR2 as SYDVKM. The CDR3 loop spans 10 amino acids. The CDR3 is CASRGDTQYF. CDR3 nucleotides: TGTGCCAGCCGGGGAGATACGCAGTATTTT.

As DNA, the CDR3 is TGTGCCAGCAGCTTAATGGGTGAAAAACTGTTTTTT. It encodes CASSLMGEKLFF. The chain employs TRBV7-2 and TRBJ1-4; no definite D call. The CDR3 sequence is 12 residues long. V lost 2 bases to trimming and J lost 7 bases, with 5 bases between them. Per the germline V gene, CDR1 is SGHTA and CDR2 is FQGNSA.

This clone was observed a few times. This chain joins TRBV11-2 and TRBJ2-5; 7 bases align to TRBD2. CDR1 and CDR2 (germline): SGHAT, FQNNGV. This CDR3 is built from 13 residues. The J segment lost 7 bases and the V segment lost 4 bases, leaving 6 bases of the junction unmatched. The CDR3 spells CASSSSSGGTQYF. CDR3 bases: TGTGCCAGCAGCTCCTCTTCGGGGGGGACCCAGTACTTC. The full variable domain, rest sourced from reference TRBV11-2 and TRBJ2-5, is EAGVAQSPRYKIIEKRQSVAFWCNPISGHATLYWYQQILGQGPKLLIQFQNNGVVDDSQLPKDRFSAERLKGVDSTLKIQPAKLEDSAVYLCASSSSSGGTQYFGPGTRLLVL.

V is TRBV29-1 and J is TRBJ2-7; D is unclear. CDR3 length equals 9 residues. Germline V gene sequence: CDR1 SQVTM, CDR2 ANQGSEA. Trimming pared 7 bases from V and 4 bases from J, leaving 5 bases between. The CDR3 nucleotides are TGCAGCGCCTTTTACGAGCAGTACGTC. As protein: CSAFYEQYV.

This clone was found a few times. This chain uses TRBV21-1 with TRBJ2-5; the tabulated D call, TRBD2, remains unverified against the DNA. TRBV21-1 is an annotated pseudogene. CDR3 length: 17 residues. CDR3 protein: CASSKGGTGDVQETQYF. Here the CDR3 DNA reads TGTGCCAGCAGCAAAGGAGGGACGGGAGACGTTCAAGAGACCCAGTACTTC.

A few counts support this clone. V gene TRBV23-1 combines with J gene TRBJ2-7; 13 bases match TRBD2. TRBV23-1 is identified as an open reading frame with a role that is uncertain. The CDR3 has 17 residues. J lost 0 bases, V lost 2 bases, and 4 bases had no gene match. CDR3 sequence (DNA): TGCGCCAGCAGTCAAAGCGGGACTAGCGGGGACTCCTACGAGCAGTACGTC. As protein: CASSQSGTSGDSYEQYV.

The genes are TRBV7-8 and TRBJ2-5; no definite D call. CDR3 length: 13 amino acids. The V gene's germline CDR1 is SGHVS and CDR2 FQNEAQ. With 5 bases removed from V and 5 bases from J, the gap between germline ends came to 12 bases. CDR3 sequence: CASSPGGMETQYF. The CDR3, as DNA: TGTGCCAGCAGCCCAGGTGGCATGGAGACCCAGTACTTC.

V is TRBV2 and J is TRBJ2-7; 12 nucleotides match TRBD2. CDR3 size: 16 residues. Germline-derived CDR1 and CDR2 are SNHLY and FYNNEI. Trimming at V came to 4 bases and at J to 6 bases, leaving 10 bases not matched to a gene. CDR3 sequence: CASSGLAGAAPLEQYV. CDR3 sequence (DNA): TGTGCCAGCAGTGGACTAGCGGGAGCAGCCCCTCTCGAGCAGTACGTC.

The chain recombines TRBV5-4 with TRBJ2-7; 9 positions agree with TRBD1. Germline-derived CDR1 and CDR2 are SGHNT and YYREEE (reference sequence). J was trimmed by 6 bases and V by 4 bases; bases with no gene match: 8. The CDR3 contains 14 residues. The CDR3 DNA reads as TGTGCCAGCAGCATCCTCAACAGGGGGCGCGAGCAGTACTTC. Residues: CASSILNRGREQYF. Full variable domain (outside the CDR3, taken from reference TRBV5-4 and TRBJ2-7): ETGVTQSPTHLIKTRGQQVTLRCSSQSGHNTVSWYQQALGQGPQFIFQYYREEENGRGNFPPRFSGLQFPNYSSELNVNALELDDSALYLCASSILNRGREQYFGPGTRLTVT.

The genes are TRBV19 and TRBJ2-1; maybe TRBD2 (5 bases). Germline values: CDR1 LNHDA, CDR2 SQIVND (reference sequence). Trimming pared 1 base from V and 0 bases from J, leaving 10 bases between. The CDR3 totals 16 residues. CDR3 amino acids: CASSIVRVSSYNEQFF. CDR3 bases: TGTGCCAGTAGTATAGTGCGGGTCAGCTCCTACAATGAGCAGTTCTTC.

This clone was found a few times. The chain employs TRBV5-1 and TRBJ2-3, with D uncertain. The CDR3 runs 12 residues. V was clipped by 2 bases and J by 3 bases, with 4 bases between them. Germline CDR1 and CDR2: SGHRS and YFSETQ. The chain's CDR3 is CASSFATDTQYF. CDR3 nucleotide sequence: TGCGCCAGCAGCTTTGCGACAGATACGCAGTATTTT. Based on the CDR3 plus reference TRBV5-1 and TRBJ2-3, the full variable domain is KAGVTQTPRYLIKTRGQQVTLSCSPISGHRSVSWYQQTPGQGLQFLFEYFSETQRNKGNFPGRFSGRQFSNSRSEMNVSTLELGDSALYLCASSFATDTQYFGPGTRLTVL.

This clone was found a few times. The genes are TRBV5-4 and TRBJ2-3; 9 positions agree with TRBD2. Per the germline V gene, CDR1 is SGHNT and CDR2 is YYREEE (reference sequence). This CDR3 comprises 16 residues. V was pared by 4 bases and J by 2 bases, with 8 bases of the junction left unmatched. The CDR3 bases are TGTGCCAGCAGCCCCAGCGGGAGGTTAATCACAGATACGCAGTATTTT. This gives the protein CASSPSGRLITDTQYF.

V and J are TRBV14 and TRBJ2-1; 10 nucleotides match TRBD2. This CDR3 has 12 amino acids. In germline, CDR1 is SGHDN, CDR2 FVKESK. With V trimmed by 3 bases and J by 10 bases, 0 bases remained unmatched. CDR3 nucleotides: TGTGCCAGCAGCCAGACTAGCGGGGAGCAGTTCTTC. Amino acid sequence: CASSQTSGEQFF.

The sample holds a few counts of this clone. The chain joins TRBV7-6 to TRBJ1-6; 9 nucleotides line up with TRBD1. V shed 5 bases and J 8 bases; nucleotides not matched to a gene: 7. This CDR3 comprises 15 residues. Per the germline V gene, CDR1 is SGHVS and CDR2 is FNYEAQ. CDR3 coding DNA: TGTGCCAGCAGCCTATTGGGACAGGGCGATTCACCCCTCCACTTT. Amino acid sequence: CASSLLGQGDSPLHF.

V gene TRBV5-6 combines with J gene TRBJ1-1, with TRBD1 identical over 9 bases. With 4 bases clipped from V and 4 bases from J, the junction kept 11 bases outside the gene matches. This CDR3 has 16 amino acids. The germline V gene has CDR1 SGHDT and CDR2 YYEEEE. This CDR3 is CASSHLTGTGFTEAFF. DNA for the CDR3: TGTGCCAGCAGCCATCTGACCGGGACAGGGTTCACTGAAGCTTTCTTT.

DNA for the CDR3: TGTGCCAGCAGCTTCGGGACTCAGAACACCGGGGAGCTGTTTTTT. Its translation is CASSFGTQNTGELFF. The chain carries TRBV5-4 and TRBJ2-2, with a possible D match to TRBD2 (6 bases). V was clipped by 2 bases and J by 1 base, with 9 bases between them. The CDR3 covers 15 residues. CDR1 and CDR2 from the germline V gene are SGHNT and YYREEE (reference sequence).

This sequence joins TRBV9 and TRBJ2-5, with D possibly matching TRBD2 (6 bases). CDR1 and CDR2 (germline): SGDLS, YYNGEE. V lost 0 bases and J 4 bases, leaving 10 bases between the germline ends. This CDR3 is 14 amino acids long. The CDR3 is CASSVGEAGETQYF. In DNA form, the CDR3 reads TGTGCCAGCAGCGTAGGGGAGGCCGGAGAGACCCAGTACTTC.

This clone was recorded a few times. The rearrangement uses TRBV4-3 and TRBJ2-5, with 7 bases that match TRBD2. There are 15 residues in the CDR3. The ends lost 1 base at V and 2 bases at J; junction bases unmatched: 4. Germline V CDR1 and CDR2: LGHNA, YSLEER. The CDR3 coding sequence is TGCGCCAGCAGCCAAGGCGGCGGGGGACAAGAGACCCAGTACTTC. Protein product: CASSQGGGGQETQYF.